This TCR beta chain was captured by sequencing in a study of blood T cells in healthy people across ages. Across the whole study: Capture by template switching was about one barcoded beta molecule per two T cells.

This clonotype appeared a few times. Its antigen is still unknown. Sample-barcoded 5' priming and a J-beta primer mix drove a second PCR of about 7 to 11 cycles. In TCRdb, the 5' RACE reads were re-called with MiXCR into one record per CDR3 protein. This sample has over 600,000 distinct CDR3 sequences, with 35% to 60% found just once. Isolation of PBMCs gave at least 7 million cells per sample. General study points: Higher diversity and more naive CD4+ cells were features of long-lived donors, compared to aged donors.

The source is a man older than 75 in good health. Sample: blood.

The chain's CDR3 is CASSPRPVNTEAFF. CDR3 nucleotides: TGTGCCAGCAGCCCTCGGCCTGTGAACACTGAAGCTTTCTTT. This rearrangement joins TRBV6-5 to TRBJ1-1; D not certain. The V and J ends lost 6 bases and 0 bases respectively, with 11 bases between them. The CDR3 runs to 14 residues. Germline assignment: CDR1 MNHEY and CDR2 SVGAGI.